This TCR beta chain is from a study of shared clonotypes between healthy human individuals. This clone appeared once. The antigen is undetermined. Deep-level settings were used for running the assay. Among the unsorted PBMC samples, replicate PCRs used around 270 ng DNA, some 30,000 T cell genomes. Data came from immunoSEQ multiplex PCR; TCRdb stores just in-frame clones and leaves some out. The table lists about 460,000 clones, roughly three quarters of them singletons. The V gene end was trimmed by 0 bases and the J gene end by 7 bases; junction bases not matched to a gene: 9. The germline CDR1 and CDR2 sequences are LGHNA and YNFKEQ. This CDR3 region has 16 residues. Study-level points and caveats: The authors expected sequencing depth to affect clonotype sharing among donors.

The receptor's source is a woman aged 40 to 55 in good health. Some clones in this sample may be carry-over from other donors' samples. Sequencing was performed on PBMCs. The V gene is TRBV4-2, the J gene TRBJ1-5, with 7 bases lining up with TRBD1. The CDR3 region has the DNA TGTGCCAGCAGCCAAGATGGGCGGGCAGGGGGACAGCCCCAGCATTTT. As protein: CASSQDGRAGGQPQHF.